This T cell receptor beta chain was captured in a study of Graves' ophthalmopathy and Graves' hyperthyroidism. New diagnoses, under 2 months' duration, and ages 18 to 65 characterized the hyperthyroidism patients. The diagnosis combined clinical symptoms, thyroxine, TRAb, thyroid ultrasound and orbital computed tomography scans. This clonotype was seen at least ten times. The authors amplified TCR beta CDR3 regions, and they did so from RNA transcripts for repertoire sequencing. Scientists carried out first-round RT-PCR using HTBI primers and then a second-round multiplex PCR. TCRdb reprocessed the multiplex PCR reads via MiXCR and lists one record per CDR3 protein. In the table there are 350,000 to 450,000 distinct CDR3 sequences, about 21% of which are singletons. The ends lost 4 bases at V and 0 bases at J; junction bases unmatched: 7. Looked up from germline, CDR1 is LGHDT and CDR2 is YNNKEL (reference sequence). The CDR3 runs to 16 residues.

The chain links TRBV3-1 to TRBJ1-1; 8 positions agree with TRBD1. The specimen sequenced was peripheral blood. The sequence derives from a woman between 18 and 30 years old with stable Graves' hyperthyroidism. CDR3 nucleotides: TGTGCCAGCAGCCTCACCCCGACAGGGGTGAACACTGAAGCTTTCTTT. Translating it yields CASSLTPTGVNTEAFF. The full variable domain, completed using reference TRBV3-1 and TRBJ1-1, is DTAVSQTPKYLVTQMGNDKSIKCEQNLGHDTMYWYKQDSKKFLKIMFSYNNKELIINETVPNRFSPKSPDKAHLNLHINSLELGDSAVYFCASSLTPTGVNTEAFFGQGTRLTVV.